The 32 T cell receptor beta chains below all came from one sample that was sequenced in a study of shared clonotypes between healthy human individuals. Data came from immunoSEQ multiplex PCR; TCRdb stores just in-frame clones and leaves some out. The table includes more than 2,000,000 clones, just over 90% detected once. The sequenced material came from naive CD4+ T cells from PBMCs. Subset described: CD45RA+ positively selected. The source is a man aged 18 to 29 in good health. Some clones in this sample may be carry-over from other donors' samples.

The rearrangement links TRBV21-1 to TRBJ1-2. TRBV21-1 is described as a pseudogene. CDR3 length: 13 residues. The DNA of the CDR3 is TGTGCCAGCAGCAAAGAAAGGGCGTATGGCTACACCTTC. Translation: CASSKERAYGYTF.

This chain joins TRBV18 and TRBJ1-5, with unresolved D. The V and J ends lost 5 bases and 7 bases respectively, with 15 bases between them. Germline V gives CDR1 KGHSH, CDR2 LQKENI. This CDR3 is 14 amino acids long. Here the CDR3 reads CASSLNQANQPQHF. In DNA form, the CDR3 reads TGTGCCAGCTCATTAAATCAGGCGAACCAGCCCCAGCATTTT.

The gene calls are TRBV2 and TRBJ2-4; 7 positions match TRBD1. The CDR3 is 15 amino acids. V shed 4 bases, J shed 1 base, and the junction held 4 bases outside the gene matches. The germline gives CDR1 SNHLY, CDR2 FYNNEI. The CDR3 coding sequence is TGTGCCAGCAGTGTAGAAGGGGGCGCCAAAAACATTCAGTACTTC. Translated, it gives CASSVEGGAKNIQYF.

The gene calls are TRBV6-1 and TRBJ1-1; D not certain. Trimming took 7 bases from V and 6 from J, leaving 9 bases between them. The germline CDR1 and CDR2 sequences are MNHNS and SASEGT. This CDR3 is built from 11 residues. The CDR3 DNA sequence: TGTGCCAGCATTAGGTCCCCTGAAGCTTTCTTT. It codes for CASIRSPEAFF.

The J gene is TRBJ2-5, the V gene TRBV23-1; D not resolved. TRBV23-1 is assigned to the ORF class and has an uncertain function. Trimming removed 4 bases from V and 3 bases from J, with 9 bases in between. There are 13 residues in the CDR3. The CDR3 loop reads CASSRSPEETQYF. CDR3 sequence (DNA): TGCGCCAGCAGTCGCAGCCCCGAAGAGACCCAGTACTTC.

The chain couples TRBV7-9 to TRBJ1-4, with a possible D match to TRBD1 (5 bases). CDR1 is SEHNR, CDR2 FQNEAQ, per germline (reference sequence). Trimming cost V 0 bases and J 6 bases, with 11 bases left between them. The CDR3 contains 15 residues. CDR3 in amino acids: CASSLAFQGDEKLFF. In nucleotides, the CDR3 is TGTGCCAGCAGCTTAGCGTTTCAGGGAGATGAAAAACTGTTTTTT.

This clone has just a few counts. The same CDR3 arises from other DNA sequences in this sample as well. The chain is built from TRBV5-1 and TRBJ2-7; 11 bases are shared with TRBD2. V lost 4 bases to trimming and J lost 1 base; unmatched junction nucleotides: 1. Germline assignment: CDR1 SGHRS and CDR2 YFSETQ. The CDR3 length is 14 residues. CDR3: CASSGTSGSYEQYF. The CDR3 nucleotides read TGCGCCAGCAGCGGGACTAGCGGTTCCTACGAGCAGTACTTC.

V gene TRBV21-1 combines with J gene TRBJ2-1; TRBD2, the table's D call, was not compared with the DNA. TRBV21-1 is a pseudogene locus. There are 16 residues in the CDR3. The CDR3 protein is CASSKEYLTFSDEQFF. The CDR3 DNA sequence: TGTGCCAGCAGCAAAGAATACCTCACCTTTTCGGATGAGCAGTTCTTC.

CDR3 sequence (DNA): TGTGCCAGCAGTGGAACCCCGGGACAGGGACGGCTCTACGAGCAGTACTTC. Protein sequence: CASSGTPGQGRLYEQYF. The J gene is TRBJ2-7, the V gene TRBV6-1; 9 nucleotides agree with TRBD1. The germline V gene encodes CDR1 MNHNS and CDR2 SASEGT. After removal of 4 bases from V and 3 bases from J, the junction contained 13 bases not matched to a gene. CDR3 size: 17 residues.

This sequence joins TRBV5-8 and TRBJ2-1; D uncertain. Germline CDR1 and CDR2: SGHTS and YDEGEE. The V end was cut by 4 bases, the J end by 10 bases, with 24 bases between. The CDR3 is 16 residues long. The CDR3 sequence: CASSVRTPRRFGEQFF. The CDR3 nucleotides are TGTGCCAGCAGCGTCCGGACCCCTCGTCGTTTCGGGGAGCAGTTCTTC.

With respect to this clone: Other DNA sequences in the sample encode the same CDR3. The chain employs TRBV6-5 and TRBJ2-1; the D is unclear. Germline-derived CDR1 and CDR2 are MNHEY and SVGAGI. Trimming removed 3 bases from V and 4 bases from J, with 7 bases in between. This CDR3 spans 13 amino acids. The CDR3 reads CASSYSRYNEQFF. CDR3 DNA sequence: TGTGCCAGCAGTTATAGCCGATACAATGAGCAGTTCTTC.

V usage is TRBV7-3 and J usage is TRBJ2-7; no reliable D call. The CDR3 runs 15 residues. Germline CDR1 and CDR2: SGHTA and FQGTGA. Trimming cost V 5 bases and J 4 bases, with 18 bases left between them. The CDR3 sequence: CASSNRPQMQYEQYF. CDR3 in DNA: TGTGCCAGCAGCAACCGACCCCAGATGCAATACGAGCAGTACTTC.

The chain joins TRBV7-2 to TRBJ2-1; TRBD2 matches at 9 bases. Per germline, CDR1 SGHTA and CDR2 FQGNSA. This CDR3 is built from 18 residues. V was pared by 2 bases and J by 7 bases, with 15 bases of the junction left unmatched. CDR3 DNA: TGTGCCAGCAGCTTAACCCGATCTAGCGGGATATATAGTAATGAGCAGTTCTTC. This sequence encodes CASSLTRSSGIYSNEQFF.

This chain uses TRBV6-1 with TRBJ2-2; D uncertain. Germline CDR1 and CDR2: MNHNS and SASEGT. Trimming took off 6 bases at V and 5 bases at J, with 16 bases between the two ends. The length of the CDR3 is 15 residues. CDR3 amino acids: CASRAGSILTGELFF. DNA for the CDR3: TGTGCCAGCAGAGCCGGGTCAATTCTAACCGGGGAGCTGTTTTTT.

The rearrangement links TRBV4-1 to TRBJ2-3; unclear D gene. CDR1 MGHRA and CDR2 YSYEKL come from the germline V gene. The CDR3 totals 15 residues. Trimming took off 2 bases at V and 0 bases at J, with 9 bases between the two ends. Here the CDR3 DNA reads TGCGCCAGCAGCCAAACCCTGACTAGCACAGATACGCAGTATTTT. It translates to CASSQTLTSTDTQYF.

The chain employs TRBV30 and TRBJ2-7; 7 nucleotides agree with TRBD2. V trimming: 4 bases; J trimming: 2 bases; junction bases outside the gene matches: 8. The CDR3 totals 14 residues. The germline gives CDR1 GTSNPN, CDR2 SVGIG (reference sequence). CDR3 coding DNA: TGTGCCTGGACTCGACCGGGAGGCACCTACGAGCAGTACTTC. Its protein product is CAWTRPGGTYEQYF.

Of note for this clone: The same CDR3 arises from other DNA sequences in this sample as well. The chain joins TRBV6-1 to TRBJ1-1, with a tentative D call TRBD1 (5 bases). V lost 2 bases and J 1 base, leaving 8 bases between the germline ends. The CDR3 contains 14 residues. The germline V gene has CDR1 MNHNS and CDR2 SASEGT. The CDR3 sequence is CASSERGRNTEAFF. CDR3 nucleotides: TGTGCCAGCAGTGAACGGGGCAGGAACACTGAAGCTTTCTTT.

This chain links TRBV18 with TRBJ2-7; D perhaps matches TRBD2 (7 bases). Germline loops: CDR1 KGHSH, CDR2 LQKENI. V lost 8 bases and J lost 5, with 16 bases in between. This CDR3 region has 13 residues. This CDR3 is CASQLGAGDEQYF. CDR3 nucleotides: TGTGCCAGCCAGCTGGGGGCGGGAGACGAGCAGTACTTC.

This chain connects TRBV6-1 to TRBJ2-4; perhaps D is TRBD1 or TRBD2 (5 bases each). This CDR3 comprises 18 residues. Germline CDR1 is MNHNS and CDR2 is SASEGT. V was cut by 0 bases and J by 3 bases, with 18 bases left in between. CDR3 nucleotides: TGTGCCAGCAGTGAAGCTTTAAGTTGGGACCGAAGCAAAAACATTCAGTACTTC. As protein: CASSEALSWDRSKNIQYF.

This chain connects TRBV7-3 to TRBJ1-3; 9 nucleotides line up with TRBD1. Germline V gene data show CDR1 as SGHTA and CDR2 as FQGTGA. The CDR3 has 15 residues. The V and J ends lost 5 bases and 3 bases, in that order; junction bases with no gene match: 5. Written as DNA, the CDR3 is TGTGCCAGCAGCCCGACAGGGGGGTATGGAAACACCATATATTTT. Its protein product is CASSPTGGYGNTIYF.

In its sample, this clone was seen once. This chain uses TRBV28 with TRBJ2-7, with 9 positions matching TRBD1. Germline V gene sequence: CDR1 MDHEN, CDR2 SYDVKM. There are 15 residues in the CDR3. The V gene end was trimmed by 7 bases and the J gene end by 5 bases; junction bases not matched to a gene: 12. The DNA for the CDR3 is TGTGCCAGCATGAACCCGGGACAGGGTATAGACGAGCAGTACTTC. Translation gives CASMNPGQGIDEQYF.

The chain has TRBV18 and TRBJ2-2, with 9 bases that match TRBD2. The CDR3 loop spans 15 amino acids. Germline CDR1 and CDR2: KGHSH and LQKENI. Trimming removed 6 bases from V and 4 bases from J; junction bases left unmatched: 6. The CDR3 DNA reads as TGTGCCAGCTCTCCTAGCGGGACGCCCACCGGGGAGCTGTTTTTT. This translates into CASSPSGTPTGELFF.

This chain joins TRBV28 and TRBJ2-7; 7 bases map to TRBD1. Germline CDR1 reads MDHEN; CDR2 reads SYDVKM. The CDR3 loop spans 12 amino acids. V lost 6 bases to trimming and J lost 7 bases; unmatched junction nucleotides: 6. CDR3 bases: TGTGCCAGCAGAACAGGGGCCAGGGAGCAGTACTTC. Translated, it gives CASRTGAREQYF.

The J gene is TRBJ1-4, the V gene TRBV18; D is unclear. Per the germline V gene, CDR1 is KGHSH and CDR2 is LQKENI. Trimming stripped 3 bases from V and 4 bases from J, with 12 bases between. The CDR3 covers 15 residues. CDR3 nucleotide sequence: TGTGCCAGCTCACCGAGGACCGCCGGTAATGAAAAACTGTTTTTT. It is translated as CASSPRTAGNEKLFF.

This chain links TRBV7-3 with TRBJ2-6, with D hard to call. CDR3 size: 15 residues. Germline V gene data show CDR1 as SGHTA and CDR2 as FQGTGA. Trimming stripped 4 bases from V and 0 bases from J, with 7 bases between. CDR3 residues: CASSYRYSGANVLTF. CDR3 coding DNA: TGTGCCAGCAGCTACCGATACTCTGGGGCCAACGTCCTGACTTTC. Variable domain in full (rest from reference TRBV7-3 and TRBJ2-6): GAGVSQTPSNKVTEKGKYVELRCDPISGHTALYWYRQSLGQGPEFLIYFQGTGAADDSGLPNDRFFAVRPEGSVSTLKIQRTERGDSAVYLCASSYRYSGANVLTFGAGSRLTVL.

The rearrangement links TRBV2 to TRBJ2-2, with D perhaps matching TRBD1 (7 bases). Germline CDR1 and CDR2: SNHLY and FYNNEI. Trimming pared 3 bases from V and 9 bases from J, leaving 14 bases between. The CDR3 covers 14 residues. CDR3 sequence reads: CASSDSGGRRELFF. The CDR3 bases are TGTGCCAGCAGTGACTCAGGGGGGCGGAGGGAGCTGTTTTTT.

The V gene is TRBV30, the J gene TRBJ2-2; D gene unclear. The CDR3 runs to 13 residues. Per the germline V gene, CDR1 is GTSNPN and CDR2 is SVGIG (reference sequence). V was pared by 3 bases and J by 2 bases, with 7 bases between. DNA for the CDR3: TGTGCCTGGAGCGACTTTAACACCGGGGAGCTGTTTTTT. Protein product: CAWSDFNTGELFF.

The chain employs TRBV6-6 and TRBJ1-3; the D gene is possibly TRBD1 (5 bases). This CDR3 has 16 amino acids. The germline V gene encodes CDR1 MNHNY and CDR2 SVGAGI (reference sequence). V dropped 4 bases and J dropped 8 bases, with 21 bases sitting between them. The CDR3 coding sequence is TGTGCCAGCAGTTTATCCGGGACGGGCTCAGGTTACACCATATATTTT. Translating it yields CASSLSGTGSGYTIYF.

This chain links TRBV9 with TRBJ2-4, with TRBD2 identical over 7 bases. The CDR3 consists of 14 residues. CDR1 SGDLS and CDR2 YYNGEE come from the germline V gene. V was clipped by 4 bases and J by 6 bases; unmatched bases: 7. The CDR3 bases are TGTGCCAGCAGCCGCGGGACTACGGGAAACATTCAGTACTTC. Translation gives CASSRGTTGNIQYF.

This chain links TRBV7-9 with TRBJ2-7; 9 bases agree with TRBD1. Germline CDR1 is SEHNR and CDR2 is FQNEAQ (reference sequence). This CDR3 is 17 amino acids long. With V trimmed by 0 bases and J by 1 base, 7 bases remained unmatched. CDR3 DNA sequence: TGTGCCAGCAGCTTAGCGTCGGGACAGGGAATTTCCTACGAGCAGTACTTC. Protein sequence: CASSLASGQGISYEQYF.

The DNA for the CDR3 is TGCAGCACCAGGGGTGCGGGGTACCAAGAGACCCAGTACTTC. It encodes CSTRGAGYQETQYF. This chain links TRBV29-1 with TRBJ2-5; possibly TRBD1 or TRBD2 for D (6 bases each). The germline CDR1 and CDR2 sequences are SQVTM and ANQGSEA. The CDR3 runs to 14 residues. Trimming stripped 8 bases from V and 0 bases from J, with 16 bases between.

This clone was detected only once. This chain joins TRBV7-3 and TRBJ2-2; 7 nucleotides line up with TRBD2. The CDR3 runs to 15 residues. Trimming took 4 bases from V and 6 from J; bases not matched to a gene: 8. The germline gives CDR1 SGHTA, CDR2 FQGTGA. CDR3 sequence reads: CASSSHSGGAGELFF. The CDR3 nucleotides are TGTGCCAGCAGCTCCCACAGTGGGGGGGCCGGGGAGCTGTTTTTT.